One sample yielded the 15 T cell receptor beta chains listed below, sequenced in a study of regulatory T cells in long-lasting Graves disease. Time point indicated: persistent/refractory GD, antithyroid drugs over 5 years with positive TRAb. PBMC RNA served as the TCR library source. Building of the TCR beta libraries involved iRepertoire HTBI primers and Arm-PCR of CDR3 regions. One entry per CDR3 protein, called by TCRdb with MiXCR from the multiplex PCR reads. This sample yields a few hundred thousand distinct CDR3 sequences, of which about a quarter are seen a single time; about a quarter belongs to the top ten. The material sequenced was peripheral blood mononuclear cells (PBMCs), taken when the disease was refractory, from a patient treated with antithyroid drugs. Receptors were obtained from a female donor with Graves disease.

This clonotype was counted between two and nine times. The CDR3 loop is CASSLGRGINQPQHF. The CDR3 bases are TGTGCCAGCAGTTTGGGCAGGGGGATCAATCAGCCCCAGCATTTT. V and J are TRBV12-3 or TRBV12-4 and TRBJ1-5; the match to TRBD1 covers 7 bases. The CDR3 loop spans 15 amino acids. V trimming: 3 bases; J trimming: 3 bases; junction bases outside the gene matches: 5.

This clonotype showed up just a few times. The chain combines TRBV12-3 or TRBV12-4 with TRBJ1-1; D remains unclear. The CDR3 is 16 residues long. Trimming removed 7 bases at V and 0 bases at J, with 18 bases between. This chain's CDR3 is CASIPQRASLNTEAFF. CDR3 nucleotide sequence: TGTGCCAGCATCCCTCAGAGGGCCTCTCTGAACACTGAAGCTTTCTTT.

This clonotype has a count of ten or more. V is TRBV28 and J is TRBJ2-7; a weak D match, TRBD1 (6 bases). Germline loops: CDR1 MDHEN, CDR2 SYDVKM. There are 12 residues in the CDR3. V was trimmed by 7 bases and J by 4 bases, leaving 11 bases between them. This CDR3 is CASNQGFYEQYF. Written as DNA, the CDR3 is TGTGCCAGCAATCAGGGGTTTTACGAGCAGTACTTC. Full variable domain (rest looked up from reference TRBV28 and TRBJ2-7): DVKVTQSSRYLVKRTGEKVFLECVQDMDHENMFWYRQDPGLGLRLIYFSYDVKMKEKGDIPEGYSVSREKKERFSLILESASTNQTSMYLCASNQGFYEQYFGPGTRLTVT.

As concerns this clonotype: It is unclear where the CDR3 begins or ends on the DNA, so no DNA is shown, and the CDR3 is as TCRdb lists it. The CDR3 region is CSVGTGTGEFMNTEVFF. The rearrangement uses TRBV29-1 and TRBJ1-1; the table's D call TRBD1 went unverified against the DNA. CDR1 is SQVTM, CDR2 ANQGSEA, per germline. The CDR3 is 17 amino acids long, termini counted.

The chain has TRBV20-1 and TRBJ2-3; 11 bases match TRBD1. Germline V gene sequence: CDR1 DFQATT, CDR2 SNEGSKA (reference sequence). V dropped 6 bases and J dropped 3; count of bases not matched to a gene: 2. This CDR3 spans 13 amino acids. DNA of the CDR3: TGCAGTGCCGGGACAGGGGGAACAGATACGCAGTATTTT. Translated, it gives CSAGTGGTDTQYF.

Many counts were recorded for this clonotype. The chain links TRBV2 to TRBJ2-7, with D unresolved. The CDR3 sequence is 13 residues long. Trimming stripped 2 bases from V and 7 bases from J, with 12 bases between. Germline CDR1 SNHLY, CDR2 FYNNEI. The DNA of the CDR3 is TGTGCCAGCAGTGAAATCCCCATTGGAGAGCAGTACTTC. Amino acid sequence: CASSEIPIGEQYF.

V and J are TRBV5-1 and TRBJ2-2; tentatively, D is TRBD2 (5 bases). Germline CDR1 is SGHRS and CDR2 is YFSETQ. The germline V and J ends were trimmed by 7 bases and 0 bases, with 10 bases remaining between them. CDR3 length equals 14 residues. The CDR3 DNA reads as TGCGCCAGCGCGGGTGGCGCGAACACCGGGGAGCTGTTTTTT. Protein sequence: CASAGGANTGELFF.

This clonotype showed up many times. The chain carries TRBV12-3 or TRBV12-4 and TRBJ1-1; possibly TRBD1 for D (6 bases). The CDR3 has 14 residues. Deletions cut 5 bases from V and 1 base from J, with 11 bases between. DNA for the CDR3: TGTGCCAGCAGTACTGGGACATGGAACACTGAAGCTTTCTTT. Amino acid sequence: CASSTGTWNTEAFF.

The J gene is TRBJ1-5, the V gene TRBV6-1; D not resolved. Trimming took 2 bases from V and 3 from J, leaving 2 bases between them. CDR3 length equals 12 residues. The germline CDR1 and CDR2 sequences are MNHNS and SASEGT. The CDR3 DNA reads as TGTGCCAGCAGTGAACCCAATCAGCCCCAGCATTTT. Amino acid sequence: CASSEPNQPQHF.

This clonotype was picked up many times. The V and J genes are TRBV20-1 and TRBJ1-1; D ambiguous. Germline V gene lookup returns CDR1 DFQATT and CDR2 SNEGSKA (reference sequence). The CDR3 runs to 14 residues. CDR3 DNA sequence: TGCAGCGCCGCCGGCCGGGTAGGGAACACTGAAGCTTTCTTT. It yields the protein CSAAGRVGNTEAFF.

The chain has TRBV19 and TRBJ1-2; D gene uncertain. The CDR3 sequence is 15 residues long. The V gene's germline CDR1 is LNHDA and CDR2 SQIVND (reference sequence). The V gene lost 1 base and the J gene lost 0 bases, with 9 bases spanning the gap. The CDR3 loop is CASSIAGSSNYGYTF. The CDR3 nucleotides read TGTGCCAGTAGTATAGCGGGTTCATCTAACTATGGCTACACCTTC.

The V gene is TRBV7-3, the J gene TRBJ2-3, with no clear D. The germline CDR1 and CDR2 sequences are SGHTA and FQGTGA. This CDR3 has 13 amino acids. Deletions cut 5 bases from V and 0 bases from J, with 6 bases between. The CDR3 coding sequence is TGTGCCAGCAGCCCGCCAAGCACAGATACGCAGTATTTT. Translating it yields CASSPPSTDTQYF.

This clonotype was detected a few times. This chain links TRBV19 with TRBJ1-5; TRBD1 might be the D (6 bases). Germline V lookup: CDR1 LNHDA, CDR2 SQIVND (reference sequence). The CDR3 runs 15 residues. Deletions cut 10 bases from V and 3 bases from J, with 19 bases between. For the CDR3, the DNA is TGTGCCACCACCCAGGGGAGGGCAAACAATCAGCCCCAGCATTTT. This encodes CATTQGRANNQPQHF.

This clonotype has just a few counts. This chain links TRBV10-1 with TRBJ2-2, with 10 bases aligning to TRBD2. The CDR3 totals 15 residues. V shed 10 bases, J shed 0 bases, and the junction held 5 bases outside the gene matches. Germline CDR1 reads WNHNN; CDR2 reads SYGVQD (reference sequence). CDR3 sequence reads: CATATSGTNTGELFF. The CDR3 DNA is TGCGCCACCGCAACTAGCGGGACGAACACCGGGGAGCTGTTTTTT.

Ten or more counts support this clonotype. CDR3 nucleotide sequence: TGCAGCGTTGGGCAGGGCGGCTATGGCTACACCTTC. It encodes CSVGQGGYGYTF. The chain joins TRBV29-1 to TRBJ1-2, with a possible D match to TRBD1 (5 bases). V was shortened by 4 bases and J by 4 bases, with 10 bases between the two germline ends. The CDR3 spans 12 residues. The germline gives CDR1 SQVTM, CDR2 ANQGSEA. The complete variable domain, with remaining parts taken from reference TRBV29-1 and TRBJ1-2, reads SAVISQKPSRDICQRGTSLTIQCQVDSQVTMMFWYRQQPGQSLTLIATANQGSEATYESGFVIDKFPISRPNLTFSTLTVSNMSPEDSSIYLCSVGQGGYGYTFGSGTRLTVV.